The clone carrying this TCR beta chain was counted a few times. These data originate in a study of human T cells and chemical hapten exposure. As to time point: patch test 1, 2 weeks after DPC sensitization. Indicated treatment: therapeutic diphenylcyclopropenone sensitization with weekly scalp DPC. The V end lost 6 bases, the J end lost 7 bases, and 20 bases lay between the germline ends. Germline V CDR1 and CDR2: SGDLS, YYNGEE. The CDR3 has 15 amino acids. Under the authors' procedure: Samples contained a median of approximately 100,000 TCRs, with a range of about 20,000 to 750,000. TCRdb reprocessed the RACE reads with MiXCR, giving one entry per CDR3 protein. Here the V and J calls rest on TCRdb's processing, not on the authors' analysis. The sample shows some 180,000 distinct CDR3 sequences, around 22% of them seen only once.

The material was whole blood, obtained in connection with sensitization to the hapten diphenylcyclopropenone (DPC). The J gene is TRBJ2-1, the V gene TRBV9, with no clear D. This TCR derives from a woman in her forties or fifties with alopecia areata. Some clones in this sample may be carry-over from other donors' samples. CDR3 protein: CASNRSPGVLNEQFF. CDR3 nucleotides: TGTGCCAGCAACCGTAGCCCCGGAGTGTTGAATGAGCAGTTCTTC.